Listed below are T cell receptor beta chains from one sample, sequenced in a study of T cell responses to AZD1222 COVID-19 vaccine. Data came from immunoSEQ multiplex PCR; TCRdb stores just in-frame clones and leaves some out. The data hold roughly 100,000 clones, with 75% to 90% observed a single time. The source material was peripheral blood, sampled on day 0 of AZD1222 vaccination. The receptors were sampled from an adult in good health. Both conserved end residues are part of each CDR3. The D gene is left open where the match is weak. Part of the rows lack a size; the others show once, few, many or a class for expanded clones.

size,D,V,J,DNA,CDR3
.,TRBD1,TRBV3-1/TRBV3-2,TRBJ2-1,TGTGCCAGCAGCCAGTGGGACAGGGTTTTGGAGCAGTTCTTC,CASSQWDRVLEQFF
once,.,TRBV7-2,TRBJ2-4,TGTGCCAGCAGCGGGAGAGGGGTGGCCAAAAACATTCAGTACTTC,CASSGRGVAKNIQYF
.,.,TRBV25-1,TRBJ1-6,TGTGCCAGCAGCCCACAGGCCGGCTCCTATAATTCACCCCTCCACTTT,CASSPQAGSYNSPLHF
.,.,TRBV19,TRBJ2-6,TGTGCCAGTAGCCCCCTCTCTGGGGCCAACGTCCTGACTTTC,CASSPLSGANVLTF
.,TRBD1,TRBV5-1,TRBJ2-2,TGCGCCAGCAGCTACGACAGGGCGACCGGGGAGCTGTTTTTT,CASSYDRATGELFF
.,.,TRBV6-2/TRBV6-3,TRBJ2-7,TGTGCCAGCAGTTACGAGGAAGGGTACGAGCAGTACTTC,CASSYEEGYEQYF
.,TRBD1,TRBV27,TRBJ1-2,TGTGCCAGCAGGTCGACAGGGGGAGTTGGCTACACCTTC,CASRSTGGVGYTF
.,TRBD1,TRBV7-2,TRBJ1-3,TGTGCCAGCAGTCAGGGGGTTGCAAGCTCTGGAAACACCATATATTTT,CASSQGVASSGNTIYF
.,.,TRBV12-3/TRBV12-4,TRBJ2-7,TGTGCCAGCAGTTCGACGGGCTACGAGCAGTACTTC,CASSSTGYEQYF
.,.,TRBV9,TRBJ2-7,TGTGCCAGCAGCGCTACGAGGAGGGAGGCCTACGAGCAGTACTTC,CASSATRREAYEQYF
.,TRBD1,TRBV5-4,TRBJ1-2,TGTGCCAGCAGCTCCGGACAGGGGGTATACTATGGCTACACCTTC,CASSSGQGVYYGYTF
.,.,TRBV12-3/TRBV12-4,TRBJ2-2,TGTGCCAGCAGTTTAGGGGGCGGGGAGCTGTTTTTT,CASSLGGGELFF
.,.,TRBV5-4,TRBJ2-4,TGTGCCAGCAGTTTCGGCAGGGAAAACATTCAGTACTTC,CASSFGRENIQYF
.,.,TRBV19,TRBJ1-5,TGTGCCAGTAGTATCTTAGGGCAGCCCCAGCATTTT,CASSILGQPQHF
.,.,TRBV30,TRBJ1-4,TGTGCCTACAGGGTAGAAAAACTGTTTTTT,CAYRVEKLFF
.,TRBD1,TRBV28,TRBJ2-5,TGTGCCAGCAGTTTAGTCGGACAGGGGGTCCAAGAGACCCAGTACTTC,CASSLVGQGVQETQYF
.,.,TRBV4-1,TRBJ1-5,TGCGCCAGCAGCCGAAACGAGATCGGGGGCAATCAGCCCCAGCATTTT,CASSRNEIGGNQPQHF
.,.,TRBV28,TRBJ2-3,TGTGCCAGCAGTTTCTCGTGGAAAGGCACAGATACGCAGTATTTT,CASSFSWKGTDTQYF
.,.,TRBV4-1,TRBJ1-1,TGCGCCAGCAGCCAAATTGGATTCAGTATAGAAGCTTTCTTT,CASSQIGFSIEAFF
.,.,TRBV5-1,TRBJ2-7,TGCGCCAGCAGCCCATTCAGGTCGGCTGACTACGAGCAGTACTTC,CASSPFRSADYEQYF
.,TRBD1,TRBV6-5,TRBJ2-2,TGTGCCAGCAATCTACAGGGGACGGTCACCGGGGAGCTGTTTTTT,CASNLQGTVTGELFF
.,.,TRBV13,TRBJ1-2,TGTGCCAGCAGCTTAGCCGGGTCGGAAGGCTACACCTTC,CASSLAGSEGYTF
.,.,TRBV7-9,TRBJ2-7,TGTGCCAGCACCAAAGAGTCCGGGACTGCCAGTCACGAGCAGTACTTC,CASTKESGTASHEQYF
.,.,TRBV7-6,TRBJ1-1,TGTGCCAGCAGCTTAATAGGCTGGGGCGGGGAGGAGGCTGAAGCTTTCTTT,CASSLIGWGGEEAEAFF
.,TRBD1,TRBV20-1,TRBJ2-7,TGCAGTGCAGACAGGGACCACGAGCAGTACTTC,CSADRDHEQYF
.,.,TRBV6-5,TRBJ2-7,TGTGCCAGCAGTTACCGGCAGGAGACCTACGAGCAGTACTTC,CASSYRQETYEQYF
.,.,TRBV6-5,TRBJ1-6,TGTGCCAGCAGTTACTCGACAGGCGGTTATTCACCCCTCCACTTT,CASSYSTGGYSPLHF
.,.,TRBV5-4,TRBJ2-7,TGTGCCAGCAGCTTGGGGGGGACATCAACCTACGAGCAGTACTTC,CASSLGGTSTYEQYF
.,TRBD1,TRBV4-1,TRBJ1-5,TGCGCCAGCAGCCAAGAATCAGGGACAGGGAATCAGCCCCAGCATTTT,CASSQESGTGNQPQHF
.,TRBD2,TRBV11-2,TRBJ2-1,TGTGCCAGCAGCTTACGACTAGCGGAGGACAATGAGCAGTTCTTC,CASSLRLAEDNEQFF
.,.,TRBV5-5,TRBJ1-5,TGTGCCAGCAGCCCAACACTGGGGATGAGCAATCAGCCCCAGCATTTT,CASSPTLGMSNQPQHF
.,.,TRBV10-3,TRBJ1-1,TGTGCCATCAGGGAGACAGAAAACACTGAAGCTTTCTTT,CAIRETENTEAFF
.,TRBD1,TRBV7-2,TRBJ1-1,TGTGCCAGCAGCACGGGACAGGGACACACTGAAGCTTTCTTT,CASSTGQGHTEAFF
.,.,TRBV11-2,TRBJ1-2,TGTGCCAGCGCACAGGACGCCTATGGCTACACCTTC,CASAQDAYGYTF
.,TRBD1,TRBV25-1,TRBJ2-1,TGTGCCAGCAGTGAACCCGGACAGGGGGCCTACAATGAGCAGTTCTTC,CASSEPGQGAYNEQFF
.,TRBD1,TRBV7-3,TRBJ1-1,TGTGCCAGCAGCTTAAGACAGGGGAGTACTGAAGCTTTCTTT,CASSLRQGSTEAFF
.,.,TRBV18,TRBJ2-5,TGTGCCAGCTCACCACCAGCGCAAGAGACCCAGTACTTC,CASSPPAQETQYF
.,.,TRBV6-4,TRBJ2-1,TGTGCCAGCAGTGACTCCTTAGGGGCCTACAATGAGCAGTTCTTC,CASSDSLGAYNEQFF
.,.,TRBV19,TRBJ1-5,TGTGCCAGTAGTATAAGAGAGTATCAGCCCCAGCATTTT,CASSIREYQPQHF
.,TRBD2,TRBV7-7,TRBJ2-1,TGTGCTAGCAGCTTAGGCGGGGGCTCCTACAATGAGCAGTTCTTC,CASSLGGGSYNEQFF
.,.,TRBV28,TRBJ2-7,TGTGCCAGCAGTTTTCAGGGTGACTACGAGCAGTACTTC,CASSFQGDYEQYF
.,.,TRBV7-2,TRBJ1-3,TGTGCCAGCAGCAGCGACTTTGGCAACACCATATATTTT,CASSSDFGNTIYF
.,.,TRBV27,TRBJ2-2,TGTGCCAGCAGTTTGAGGAACTTCATGGAAACCGGGGAGCTGTTTTTT,CASSLRNFMETGELFF
.,.,TRBV23-1,TRBJ2-1,TGCGCCAGCAGTCAGCCGGGGAAATGGGATGAGCAGTTCTTC,CASSQPGKWDEQFF
few,.,TRBV28,TRBJ1-2,TGTGCCAGCAGTCCCGTAGCGTTAGGAGGCTACACCTTC,CASSPVALGGYTF
.,TRBD1,TRBV3-1/TRBV3-2,TRBJ1-5,TGTGCCAGCAGCCAAGATCGTGCGACAGGGAATCAGCCCCAGCATTTT,CASSQDRATGNQPQHF
.,.,TRBV4-3,TRBJ2-3,TGCGCCAGCAGCCAATCCCCCCCTAGCACAGATACGCAGTATTTT,CASSQSPPSTDTQYF
.,.,TRBV28,TRBJ1-6,TGTGCCAGCAGTTTGGCTCAGTCAAATTCACCCCTCCACTTT,CASSLAQSNSPLHF
.,TRBD2,TRBV9,TRBJ2-1,TGTGCCAGCAGCGTTATAGCGGGAGGAGATTACAATGAGCAGTTCTTC,CASSVIAGGDYNEQFF
.,TRBD2,TRBV3-1/TRBV3-2,TRBJ2-3,TGTGCCAGCAGCCCGAGGACTAGCGGGGGGGATACGCAGTATTTT,CASSPRTSGGDTQYF